This is a list of T cell receptor beta chains from one sample in a study of cytomegalovirus exposure and HLA in healthy donors. Sequencing was performed with immunoSEQ multiplex PCR; in TCRdb, only in-frame clones are kept and a portion is missing. This sample has approximately 150,000 clones, with almost 85% found just once. Sequenced sample: PBMCs. The source of these receptors is a girl between 5 and 17 years old in good health and CMV-seropositive. CDR3s leave out the opening cysteine and the closing phenylalanine or tryptophan.

v_call	j_call	cdr3_aa
TRBV10-1	TRBJ2-2	ASSERGSDTGELF
TRBV7-3	TRBJ1-3	ASSLTGGSGNTIY
TRBV27	TRBJ2-7	ASCQGGYYY
TRBV9	TRBJ1-1	ASSVVHGGNTEAF
TRBV2	TRBJ1-5	ASSERVSAQH
TRBV18	TRBJ2-5	ASSPPQGIETQY
TRBV15	TRBJ2-3	ATSKRGGLETQY
TRBV7-4	TRBJ2-7	ASSLEGVKSHEQY
TRBV7-9	TRBJ1-1	ASSLLRGNTEAF
TRBV7-3	TRBJ2-3	ASSLNEAGRSKYTDTQY
TRBV7-2	TRBJ1-2	ASFDRAYYGYT
TRBV6-5	TRBJ1-1	ASSYSYKDTEAF
TRBV11-1	TRBJ2-7	ASSQGTSGGAFYEQY
TRBV2	TRBJ2-7	ASSESPASSYEQY